This entry features one T cell receptor beta chain sequence. Its antigen remains unidentified. At one end the junction does not follow the germline gene, possibly because of a read error. Per the germline V gene, CDR1 is SEHNR and CDR2 is FQNEAQ (reference sequence). The CDR3 is 15 residues long. This sample was taken from a study of tumor-infiltrating lymphocytes in primary liver carcinoma. Points from the study as a whole: Bulk unsorted sampling precluded comparing CD4+ and CD8+ repertoires. Against blood, tumors held a significantly higher top-250-clone fraction (p = 0.039).

Priming with a constant-region primer yielded TCR beta cDNA from 500 ng total RNA. Three nested multiplex PCR rounds of slightly modified ARM-PCR generated TCR beta libraries. TRBV1-TRBV30 forward primers and a C-beta reverse primer were used in the first two PCR rounds, which each ran for approximately 11 cycles. TCRdb re-called the multiplex PCR reads through MiXCR, storing one row per CDR3 protein. This repertoire shows 330,000 or so distinct CDR3 sequences, about two thirds found once; its top ten account for about 6.5%. RNA isolated from unsorted whole blood supplied the blood RNA, with germline DNA also extracted.

The clonotype was recovered from a man in his forties with primary liver carcinoma and hepatitis B virus infection. The sample consisted of peripheral blood. V gene TRBV7-9 combines with J gene TRBJ1-1, with D hard to call. CDR3 DNA sequence: TGTGCCAGCAGCTTTCTCGCAGCCATGAACACTGAAGCTGTCTTT. Protein sequence: CASSFLAAMNTEAVF.